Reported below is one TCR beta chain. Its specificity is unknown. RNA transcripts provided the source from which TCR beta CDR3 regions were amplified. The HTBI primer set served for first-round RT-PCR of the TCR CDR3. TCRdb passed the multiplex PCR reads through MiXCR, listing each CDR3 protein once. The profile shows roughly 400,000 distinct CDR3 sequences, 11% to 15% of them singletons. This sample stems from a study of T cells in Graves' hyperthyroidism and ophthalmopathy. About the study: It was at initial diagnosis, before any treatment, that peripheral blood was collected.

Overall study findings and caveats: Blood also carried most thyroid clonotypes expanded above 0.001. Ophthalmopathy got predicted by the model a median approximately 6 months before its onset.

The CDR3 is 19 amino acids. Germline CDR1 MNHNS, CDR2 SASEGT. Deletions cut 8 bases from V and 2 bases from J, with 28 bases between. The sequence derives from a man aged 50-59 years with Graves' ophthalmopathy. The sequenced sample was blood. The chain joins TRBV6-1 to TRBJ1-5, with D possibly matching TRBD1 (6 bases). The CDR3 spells CASEVLVFKGEHGNQPQHF. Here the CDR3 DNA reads TGTGCCAGCGAGGTATTAGTATTTAAGGGGGAGCACGGCAATCAGCCCCAGCATTTT.